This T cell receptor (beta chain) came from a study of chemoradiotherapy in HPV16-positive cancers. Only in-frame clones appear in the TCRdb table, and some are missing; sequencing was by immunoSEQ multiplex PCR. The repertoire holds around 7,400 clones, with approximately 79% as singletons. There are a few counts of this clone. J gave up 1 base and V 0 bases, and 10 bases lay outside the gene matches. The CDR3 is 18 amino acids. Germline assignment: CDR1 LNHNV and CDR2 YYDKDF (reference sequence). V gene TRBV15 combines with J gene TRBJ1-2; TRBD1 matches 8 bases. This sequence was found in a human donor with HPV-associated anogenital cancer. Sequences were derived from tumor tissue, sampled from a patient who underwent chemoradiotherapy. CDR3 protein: CATSREATGDIFNYGYTF. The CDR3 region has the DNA TGTGCCACCAGCAGAGAGGCGACAGGGGATATCTTTAACTATGGCTACACCTTC.